This T cell receptor beta chain comes out of a study of blood T cells in healthy people across ages. A second PCR of roughly 7 to 11 cycles used a sample-barcoded 5' primer and a J-beta primer mix. TCRdb analysed the 5' RACE reads with MiXCR anew, one entry per CDR3 protein. The table shows roughly 800,000 distinct CDR3 sequences, with over 45% occurring only once. This clonotype was found a few times. This CDR3 has 17 amino acids. The V segment lost 4 bases and the J segment 9 bases; nucleotides outside the gene matches: 19. The germline gives CDR1 MDHEN, CDR2 SYDVKM. The rearrangement links TRBV28 to TRBJ2-3; 7 positions agree with TRBD2. The sequence came from a man aged 25-40 years in good health. Specimen: blood. Here the CDR3 reads CASSSVARAGARETQYF. The CDR3 bases are TGTGCCAGCAGTTCTGTCGCCCGGGCGGGAGCGAGGGAGACGCAGTATTTT.